Listed here are 21 T cell receptor beta chains from one sample, sequenced in a study of CD8 T cells in ankylosing spondylitis. Via MiXCR, TCRdb re-called the 5' RACE reads, giving one row per CDR3 protein. In the table there are about 110,000 distinct CDR3 sequences, approximately 25% of which are singletons. Sequencing was done on a sample of synovial fluid, either unsorted or a sorted T cell fraction (not recorded which). These receptors all stem from a male donor with ankylosing spondylitis.

V gene TRBV5-8 combines with J gene TRBJ2-1, with a tentative D call TRBD2 (5 bases). The CDR3 loop spans 15 amino acids. Germline V gene data show CDR1 as SGHTS and CDR2 as YDEGEE. V was cut by 3 bases and J by 4 bases, with 14 bases left in between. The CDR3 spells CASSSFGVQYNEQFF. CDR3 nucleotide sequence: TGTGCCAGCAGCTCGTTCGGGGTCCAATACAATGAGCAGTTCTTC.

In this sample, this clonotype turned up a few times. A much bigger clone sits one base away, suggesting this may be a read error. This chain uses TRBV10-3 with TRBJ2-5; the D gene is possibly TRBD2 (7 bases). The CDR3 runs to 13 residues. Germline-derived CDR1 and CDR2 are ENHRY and SYGVKD. V shed 10 bases and J shed 5 bases, with 17 bases lying between them. For the CDR3, the DNA is TGTGCCACGAATGGGGGGGCTAGCGAGACCCAGTACTTC. Its protein product is CATNGGASETQYF.

This clonotype was detected a few times. The CDR3 DNA follows: TGCGCCAGCAGCTTGTTTGGTAGCTACGCGCAGTTCTTC. This encodes CASSLFGSYAQFF. J is TRBJ2-1 and V is TRBV5-1; no clear D. Germline CDR1 reads SGHRS; CDR2 reads YFSETQ. There are 13 residues in the CDR3. V lost 1 base and J lost 12, with 14 bases in between. Based on the CDR3 plus reference TRBV5-1 and TRBJ2-1, the full variable domain is KAGVTQTPRYLIKTRGQQVTLSCSPISGHRSVSWYQQTPGQGLQFLFEYFSETQRNKGNFPGRFSGRQFSNSRSEMNVSTLELGDSALYLCASSLFGSYAQFFGPGTRLTVL.

This sequence joins TRBV6-1 and TRBJ1-5, with D maybe TRBD1 (6 bases). Germline V gene sequence: CDR1 MNHNS, CDR2 SASEGT. This CDR3 has 18 amino acids. With 6 bases removed from V and 1 base from J, the gap between germline ends came to 22 bases. In nucleotides, the CDR3 is TGTGCCAGCAGCGCAGGTGTCGGGGGCGCGGGAAGCAATCAGCCCCAGCATTTT. This sequence encodes CASSAGVGGAGSNQPQHF.

This clonotype was detected only a few times. The chain links TRBV10-3 to TRBJ2-1; D remains unclear. Per the germline V gene, CDR1 is ENHRY and CDR2 is SYGVKD. V lost 6 bases and J 0 bases, leaving 12 bases between the germline ends. The CDR3 loop spans 15 amino acids. As DNA, the CDR3 is TGTGCCATCAGGGGCAGCTCCAGCTCCTACAATGAGCAGTTCTTC. Its translation: CAIRGSSSSYNEQFF.

The table lists this clonotype with a few counts. The CDR3 region is CSATRDGDTQYF. The CDR3 region has the DNA TGCAGTGCTACCAGAGATGGGGATACGCAGTATTTT. V is TRBV20-1 and J is TRBJ2-3, with no clear D. Trimming pared 4 bases from V and 6 bases from J, leaving 11 bases between. This CDR3 region has 12 residues. In germline, CDR1 is DFQATT, CDR2 SNEGSKA (reference sequence).

V is TRBV2 and J is TRBJ2-3, with TRBD1 as a possible D gene (6 bases). The germline CDR1 and CDR2 sequences are SNHLY and FYNNEI. Trimming shortened V by 7 bases and J by 0 bases, and 20 bases separated the two germline ends. The CDR3 length is 17 residues. CDR3 residues: CASTWDILYPSTDTQYF. The CDR3 DNA sequence: TGTGCCAGCACTTGGGACATCCTTTACCCTAGCACAGATACGCAGTATTTT.

This clonotype was picked up a small number of times. J is TRBJ1-1 and V is TRBV12-3 or TRBV12-4; D is perhaps TRBD1 (5 bases). Trimming shortened V by 5 bases and J by 4 bases, and 11 bases separated the two germline ends. This CDR3 has 13 amino acids. The CDR3 DNA reads TGTGCCAGCAGTCCGCAGGGAGGCACTGAAGCTTTCTTT. This sequence encodes CASSPQGGTEAFF.

The chain has TRBV5-1 and TRBJ2-3; D not resolved. Trimming stripped 4 bases from V and 5 bases from J, with 14 bases between. This CDR3 is 14 amino acids long. Germline V gene data show CDR1 as SGHRS and CDR2 as YFSETQ. CDR3 sequence reads: CASSLGAPEDTQYF. CDR3 nucleotides: TGCGCCAGCAGCCTAGGAGCTCCCGAAGATACGCAGTATTTT.

This clonotype was seen ten or more times. The chain uses TRBV5-1 and TRBJ1-1; D gene unclear. V lost 5 bases to trimming and J lost 0 bases, with 14 bases between them. Germline loops: CDR1 SGHRS, CDR2 YFSETQ. The length of the CDR3 is 15 residues. Written as DNA, the CDR3 is TGCGCCAGCAGTCTATGGACGGATATGAACACTGAAGCTTTCTTT. Protein sequence: CASSLWTDMNTEAFF.

In its sample, this clonotype was seen a few times. The chain uses TRBV7-9 and TRBJ2-5; possible D gene TRBD1, 6 bases. Trimming removed 5 bases at V and 3 bases at J, with 13 bases between. The CDR3 has 14 residues. CDR1 is SEHNR and CDR2 is FQNEAQ in the germline V gene (reference sequence). Here the CDR3 DNA reads TGTGCCAGCAGCGCAGCGGCAGGGGAAGAGACCCAGTACTTC. This encodes CASSAAAGEETQYF.

J is TRBJ2-2 and V is TRBV7-2; D may match TRBD1 or TRBD2 (6 bases each). The germline V gene encodes CDR1 SGHTA and CDR2 FQGNSA. Trimming left V 4 bases short and J 4 bases short, with 16 bases between. The CDR3 spans 16 residues. CDR3 nucleotide sequence: TGTGCCAGCAGCTCACCGGGGGCGACTCCCACCGGGGAGCTGTTTTTT. As protein: CASSSPGATPTGELFF.

The rearrangement links TRBV2 to TRBJ2-2, with D uncertain. Per germline, CDR1 SNHLY and CDR2 FYNNEI. This CDR3 spans 17 amino acids. V shed 0 bases and J shed 2 bases, with 13 bases lying between them. CDR3 amino acids: CASSEALSNDNTGELFF. The CDR3 DNA is TGTGCCAGCAGTGAAGCGCTTTCGAATGACAACACCGGGGAGCTGTTTTTT.

This clonotype was seen more than once but under ten times. The J gene is TRBJ1-5, the V gene TRBV20-1, with D perhaps TRBD1 (5 bases). Germline V gene sequence: CDR1 DFQATT, CDR2 SNEGSKA (reference sequence). With 0 bases removed from V and 2 bases from J, the gap between germline ends came to 11 bases. The CDR3 covers 15 residues. The CDR3 DNA is TGCAGTGCTAGAGATCTGGCGGGGGGCAATCAGCCCCAGCATTTT. Its protein product is CSARDLAGGNQPQHF.

This clonotype was seen only a few times. V usage is TRBV2 and J usage is TRBJ2-1, with 7 positions matching TRBD2. The germline V gene encodes CDR1 SNHLY and CDR2 FYNNEI. Germline trimming cut 3 bases from V and 2 bases from J; bases unmatched to any gene: 4. The CDR3 totals 15 residues. CDR3 in DNA: TGTGCCAGCAGTGATAGGCTAGCGGCCTACAATGAGCAGTTCTTC. Protein sequence: CASSDRLAAYNEQFF. The full variable domain, its missing parts supplied by reference TRBV2 and TRBJ2-1, is EPEVTQTPSHQVTQMGQEVILRCVPISNHLYFYWYRQILGQKVEFLVSFYNNEISEKSEIFDDQFSVERPDGSNFTLKIRSTKLEDSAMYFCASSDRLAAYNEQFFGPGTRLTVL.

CDR3 in amino acids: CASSLGPRGSSYNEQFF. For the CDR3, the DNA is TGTGCCAGCAGCTTGGGGCCCAGGGGTAGCTCCTACAATGAGCAGTTCTTC. The chain recombines TRBV5-6 with TRBJ2-1; D may be TRBD1 (6 bases). Germline assignment: CDR1 SGHDT and CDR2 YYEEEE. This CDR3 is built from 17 residues. V lost 0 bases and J lost 0, with 13 bases in between.

This clonotype was picked up many times. This chain connects TRBV4-1 to TRBJ1-2; TRBD1 might be the D (6 bases). The germline V gene has CDR1 MGHRA and CDR2 YSYEKL. Trimming took 0 bases from V and 6 from J, leaving 20 bases between them. The CDR3 length is 17 residues. In DNA, the CDR3 is TGCGCCAGCAGCCAAGACCTCTGGGCAGGGGACGATGATGGCTACACCTTC. Amino acids: CASSQDLWAGDDDGYTF.

This clonotype was found a few times. V gene TRBV19 combines with J gene TRBJ2-7; D perhaps matches TRBD1 (6 bases). The CDR3 extends over 13 amino acids. The V gene lost 6 bases and the J gene lost 3 bases, with 12 bases spanning the gap. Germline V gene sequence: CDR1 LNHDA, CDR2 SQIVND (reference sequence). The CDR3 sequence is CASSRDKYYEQYF. CDR3 nucleotide sequence: TGTGCCAGTAGCCGGGACAAGTACTACGAGCAGTACTTC.

There are a few counts of this clonotype. The V and J genes are TRBV27 and TRBJ2-1; TRBD1 aligns across 7 bases. V trimming: 3 bases; J trimming: 8 bases; junction bases outside the gene matches: 10. The CDR3 totals 15 residues. The germline CDR1 and CDR2 sequences are MNHEY and SMNVEV (reference sequence). CDR3 protein: CASSFSDRVNDEQFF. The CDR3 nucleotides are TGTGCCAGCAGTTTTAGCGACAGGGTGAATGATGAGCAGTTCTTC.

This clonotype was counted between two and nine times. The chain joins TRBV27 to TRBJ1-4, with D possibly being TRBD1 (5 bases). Germline CDR1 MNHEY, CDR2 SMNVEV (reference sequence). The CDR3 covers 18 residues. Trimming took 4 bases from V and 3 from J, leaving 21 bases between them. The CDR3 is CASSSYAWTGTANEKLFF. The CDR3 nucleotides read TGTGCCAGCAGTTCCTACGCCTGGACGGGGACGGCTAATGAAAAACTGTTTTTT.

This clonotype was seen at least ten times. This chain uses TRBV20-1 with TRBJ2-1, with 8 bases fitting TRBD2. The germline V gene encodes CDR1 DFQATT and CDR2 SNEGSKA (reference sequence). Losses at the gene ends were 1 base for V and 1 base for J; bases not matched to a gene: 6. The CDR3 has 16 residues. DNA of the CDR3: TGCAGTGCTAGAGCGTTAACTAGCGGATCCTACAATGAGCAGTTCTTC. Residues: CSARALTSGSYNEQFF.